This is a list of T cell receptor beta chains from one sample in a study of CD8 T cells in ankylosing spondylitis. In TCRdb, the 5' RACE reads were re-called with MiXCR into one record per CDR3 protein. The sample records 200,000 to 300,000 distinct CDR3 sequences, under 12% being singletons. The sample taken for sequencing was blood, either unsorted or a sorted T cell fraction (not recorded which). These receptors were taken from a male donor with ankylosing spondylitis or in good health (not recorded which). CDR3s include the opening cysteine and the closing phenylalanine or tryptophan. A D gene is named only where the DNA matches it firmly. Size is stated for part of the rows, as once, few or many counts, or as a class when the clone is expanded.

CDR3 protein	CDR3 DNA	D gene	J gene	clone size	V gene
CASSDRDRGGNQPQHF	TGTGCCAGCAGTGACCGGGACAGGGGTGGCAATCAGCCCCAGCATTTT	TRBD1	TRBJ1-5	many	TRBV12-3/TRBV12-4
CASSPRIGGNTIYF	TGTGCCAGCAGCCCCAGGATAGGAGGAAACACCATATATTTT	NA	TRBJ1-3	many	TRBV3-1
CASSLSAGTREQYF	TGCGCCAGCAGCTTGTCGGCGGGGACACGCGAGCAGTACTTC	NA	TRBJ2-7	medium-sized	TRBV5-1
CAWSGAATNYGYTF	TGTGCCTGGAGTGGGGCGGCAACTAACTATGGCTACACCTTC	NA	TRBJ1-2	many	TRBV30
CAWSVRRGYEQYF	TGTGCCTGGAGTGTCAGGCGGGGCTACGAGCAGTACTTC	NA	TRBJ2-7	many	TRBV30
CASSLGGTVNQPQHF	TGTGCCAGCAGCTTGGGCGGGACAGTGAATCAGCCCCAGCATTTT	TRBD1	TRBJ1-5	few	TRBV5-6
CATSRGGRVVQETQYF	TGTGCCACCAGCAGAGGAGGGAGGGTAGTCCAAGAGACCCAGTACTTC	TRBD2	TRBJ2-5	many	TRBV15
CSAGPTDTQYF	TGCAGTGCTGGTCCCACAGATACGCAGTATTTT	NA	TRBJ2-3	many	TRBV20-1
CASSLGGKLFF	TGTGCCAGCAGCTTAGGGGGAAAACTGTTTTTT	NA	TRBJ1-4	many	TRBV7-2
CAWTPTTGELFF	TGTGCCTGGACCCCTACCACCGGGGAGCTGTTTTTT	NA	TRBJ2-2	NA	TRBV30
CASSLTPQYGYTF	TGCGCCAGCAGCTTGACTCCACAATATGGCTACACCTTC	NA	TRBJ1-2	many	TRBV5-1
CATSDSRAGPSYEQFF	TGTGCCACCAGTGATTCCAGAGCCGGACCAAGCTATGAGCAGTTCTTC	NA	TRBJ2-1	many	TRBV24-1
CAIQEVRLPSYEQYF	TGTGCCATCCAGGAGGTGAGACTACCTTCCTACGAGCAGTACTTC	NA	TRBJ2-7	NA	TRBV10-3
CASSDTFASSGGAKDTQYF	TGTGCCAGCAGTGATACTTTTGCCTCTAGCGGGGGGGCCAAAGATACGCAGTATTTT	TRBD2	TRBJ2-3	NA	TRBV6-1
CASSLGTGWATEAFF	TGCGCCAGCAGCTTGGGGACAGGATGGGCCACTGAAGCTTTCTTT	TRBD1	TRBJ1-1	many	TRBV5-1
CASSFGTEYGYTF	TGTGCCAGCAGCTTTGGGACCGAGTATGGCTACACCTTC	NA	TRBJ1-2	few	TRBV11-2
CASSPRVSNSPLHF	TGTGCCAGCAGCCCCAGGGTTTCAAATTCACCCCTCCACTTT	NA	TRBJ1-6	many	TRBV12-3/TRBV12-4
CSARVRRANTGELFF	TGCAGTGCTAGAGTGCGCAGGGCCAACACCGGGGAGCTGTTTTTT	NA	TRBJ2-2	many	TRBV20-1
CASSLEGRGRAHGSPLHF	TGTGCCAGCAGCTTAGAAGGCCGTGGCAGGGCCCATGGGTCACCCCTCCACTTT	NA	TRBJ1-6	many	TRBV11-2
CASTLRGESYGYTF	TGTGCCAGCACCTTACGGGGGGAAAGCTATGGCTACACCTTC	NA	TRBJ1-2	many	TRBV6-1
CASSVPGGMTRETQYF	TGTGCCAGCAGCGTCCCTGGGGGAATGACAAGGGAGACCCAGTACTTC	NA	TRBJ2-5	NA	TRBV7-9
CASTFVAEGSGELFF	TGTGCCAGCACCTTCGTGGCAGAAGGGTCCGGGGAGCTGTTTTTT	NA	TRBJ2-2	many	TRBV9
CASSPPGGMGNEQFF	TGTGCCAGCAGCCCCCCGGGGGGGATGGGCAATGAGCAGTTCTTC	TRBD2	TRBJ2-1	many	TRBV7-8
CASSQELPAKETQYF	TGCGCCAGCAGCCAAGAGCTCCCAGCTAAAGAGACCCAGTACTTC	NA	TRBJ2-5	many	TRBV4-1
CASSHRDSTEAFF	TGTGCCAGCTCACACCGGGACAGCACTGAAGCTTTCTTT	TRBD1	TRBJ1-1	NA	TRBV18
CSAKDGYTF	TGCAGTGCTAAGGATGGCTACACCTTC	NA	TRBJ1-2	many	TRBV20-1
CASSQDRRGSYEQYF	TGTGCCAGCAGCCAAGACAGAAGGGGGAGCTACGAGCAGTACTTC	NA	TRBJ2-7	many	TRBV3-1
CSAHGGGAGDTQYF	TGCAGTGCCCATGGAGGGGGCGCAGGGGATACGCAGTATTTT	NA	TRBJ2-3	many	TRBV20-1
CASSLEAGPYNEQFF	TGTGCCAGCAGCTTAGAAGCGGGACCCTACAATGAGCAGTTCTTC	TRBD2	TRBJ2-1	many	TRBV7-9
CASSRKGTYEQYF	TGTGCCAGCAGTAGGAAGGGTACCTACGAGCAGTACTTC	NA	TRBJ2-7	many	TRBV27
CASSPGQGSQPQHF	TGTGCCAGCAGCCCTGGACAGGGATCCCAGCCCCAGCATTTT	TRBD1	TRBJ1-5	NA	TRBV12-3/TRBV12-4
CATSRDPPTLQGLHEQYF	TGTGCCACCAGCAGAGATCCCCCGACCTTACAGGGGCTCCACGAGCAGTACTTC	TRBD1	TRBJ2-7	many	TRBV15
CAISEYGGGYEQYF	TGTGCCATCAGTGAGTACGGGGGGGGCTACGAGCAGTACTTC	TRBD2	TRBJ2-7	many	TRBV10-3
CASSAGRILLYGYTF	TGTGCCAGCAGTGCCGGCCGAATACTCTTATATGGCTACACCTTC	NA	TRBJ1-2	few	TRBV25-1
CASSRLSGTQYF	TGTGCCAGCAGCCGACTCTCGGGGACCCAGTACTTC	NA	TRBJ2-5	many	TRBV3-1
CASSEGAGSQPQHF	TGTGCCAGCAGTGAAGGGGCAGGGAGCCAGCCCCAGCATTTT	NA	TRBJ1-5	many	TRBV25-1
CASSLTPGLAASYEQYF	TGTGCCAGCAGTCTCACCCCGGGACTAGCGGCTTCCTACGAGCAGTACTTC	TRBD2	TRBJ2-7	many	TRBV12-3/TRBV12-4
CASSPPGANIQYF	TGTGCCAGCAGTCCACCCGGGGCAAACATTCAGTACTTC	NA	TRBJ2-4	NA	TRBV13
CASRGDRDTEAFF	TGTGCCAGCAGGGGGGACAGGGACACTGAAGCTTTCTTT	TRBD1	TRBJ1-1	many	TRBV2
CASSLDGSTGHTIYF	TGCGCCAGCAGCCTGGATGGGTCGACAGGACACACCATATATTTT	NA	TRBJ1-3	many	TRBV5-1
CASSPNEVSSYNEQFF	TGCGCCAGCAGCCCCAACGAAGTGAGCTCCTACAATGAGCAGTTCTTC	NA	TRBJ2-1	many	TRBV5-1
CSAWSGDTQYF	TGCAGTGCATGGTCCGGGGATACGCAGTATTTT	NA	TRBJ2-3	few	TRBV20-1
CSVGWDWGNF	TGCAGCGTGGGATGGGACTGGGGGAATTTT	NA	TRBJ1-5	many	TRBV29-1
CSDRTGRNEQFF	TGCAGCGACCGGACTGGTAGAAATGAGCAGTTCTTC	NA	TRBJ2-1	NA	TRBV29-1
CASSYSAGNGQFF	TGTGCCAGCAGCTATAGTGCCGGTAATGGGCAGTTCTTC	NA	TRBJ2-1	NA	TRBV7-2
CCARDERSGGHYNEQFF	TGCTGTGCTAGAGATGAGCGGAGCGGGGGTCACTACAATGAGCAGTTCTTC	TRBD2	TRBJ2-1	NA	TRBV20-1
CASIPGQGRVYGNTIYF	TGTGCCAGCATACCTGGACAGGGCCGTGTATATGGAAACACCATATATTTT	TRBD1	TRBJ1-3	few	TRBV12-3/TRBV12-4
CASSESNGPVAQYF	TGCGCCAGCAGTGAGTCGAACGGACCGGTGGCCCAGTACTTC	NA	TRBJ2-5	few	TRBV10-1
CASSPRPGSGNTIYF	TGTGCCAGCAGCCCCCGCCCCGGCTCTGGAAACACCATATATTTT	NA	TRBJ1-3	many	TRBV7-9
CASSREGSGGASEQYF	TGTGCCAGCAGCCGGGAGGGTAGCGGGGGGGCCTCCGAGCAGTACTTC	TRBD2	TRBJ2-7	many	TRBV4-2